Included here is one T cell receptor (beta chain) sequence, with context. This sample is part of a study of cytomegalovirus exposure and HLA in healthy donors. The CDR3 is 14 residues long. Germline V gene lookup returns CDR1 MGHRA and CDR2 YSYEKL. V lost 4 bases, J lost 2 bases, and 3 bases stayed unmatched. The table came from immunoSEQ multiplex PCR; TCRdb's copy has only in-frame clones and leaves some out. The table records some 240,000 clones, approximately 86% of them present only once. The TCR was taken from a woman in her thirties in good health and CMV-seropositive. Sequencing was done on a sample of PBMCs. V usage is TRBV4-1 and J usage is TRBJ2-7; 9 bases fit TRBD1. The CDR3 DNA is TGCGCCAGCAGCCTTGGGACAGGGCCCTACGAGCAGTACTTC. As protein: CASSLGTGPYEQYF.